This TCR beta chain was sequenced during a study of response to subunit inactivated influenza vaccine. In germline, CDR1 is SGDLS, CDR2 YYNGEE. V was pared by 7 bases and J by 1 base, with 14 bases between. The CDR3 length is 15 residues. TCRdb ran MiXCR on the RT-PCR reads and lists one entry per CDR3 protein. The table lists around 200,000 distinct CDR3 sequences, 10% to 15% of them singletons. The sample was also reused in another study, on T cells expressing NK-cell markers. From that report: It was by 5'RACE template switching with UMIs that TCR beta cDNA was made. Sorted CD3+CD56-NKG2C+, CD3+CD56+NKG2C+ and CD3+CD56+NKG2C- T cells supplied the TCR beta repertoires. HCMV seropositivity characterized seven of the eight sequenced donors, and seronegativity one. Of CD8+ T cells, about 1.0-8% belonged to dominant NKG2C+ clonotypes in 5 to 7 donors. Where a handful of donors were concerned, these clonotypes also led the CD3+CD56-NKG2C+ fraction.

The chain has TRBV9 and TRBJ2-2, with a weak D call TRBD2 (7 bases). The starting material was CD8+ T cells sorted from PBMCs, obtained 11 to 12 days after vaccination. The sequence was collected from a man aged 45-65 years who received an inactivated influenza vaccine. In DNA form, the CDR3 reads TGTGCCAGCGGGGGGCTAGCGGAGAACACCGGGGAGCTGTTTTTT. It yields the protein CASGGLAENTGELFF.